This T cell receptor beta chain is drawn from a study of technical replicates of blood from a few donors. Some clones are missing from TCRdb's copy, which holds only in-frame ones; the method was immunoSEQ multiplex PCR. This sample yields tens of thousands of clones, of which roughly nine tenths are seen a single time; 3% to 5% belongs to the top ten. The CDR3 length is 15 residues. The trim removed 7 bases at V and 5 bases at J, leaving 4 bases unmatched. In germline, CDR1 is LNHDA, CDR2 SQIVND (reference sequence). This TCR came from a human donor in good health. Some clones in this sample may be carry-over from other donors' samples. The V call is TRBV19, the J call TRBJ2-3, with 15 bases aligning to TRBD2. Sequencing was done on a sample of PBMCs. The CDR3 DNA reads as TGTGCCAGTACCGGGACTAGCGGGAGGTTAGATACGCAGTATTTT. It yields the protein CASTGTSGRLDTQYF.